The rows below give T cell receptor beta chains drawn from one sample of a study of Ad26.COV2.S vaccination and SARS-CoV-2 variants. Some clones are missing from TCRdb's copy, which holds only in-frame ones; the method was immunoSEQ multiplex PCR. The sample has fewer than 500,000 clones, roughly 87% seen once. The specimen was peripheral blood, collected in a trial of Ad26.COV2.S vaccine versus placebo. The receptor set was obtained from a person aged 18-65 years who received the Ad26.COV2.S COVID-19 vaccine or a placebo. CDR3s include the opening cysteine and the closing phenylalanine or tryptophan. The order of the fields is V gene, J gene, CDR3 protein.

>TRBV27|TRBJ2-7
CASSLSGLAGGGEQYF
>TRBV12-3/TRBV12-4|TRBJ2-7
CASATSGSYEQYF
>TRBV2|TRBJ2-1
CASSEALADNEQFF
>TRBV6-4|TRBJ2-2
CASSSGNTGELFF
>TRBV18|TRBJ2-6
CASSLSGPYSGANVLTF
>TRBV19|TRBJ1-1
CASSIDPSTGGSTEAFF
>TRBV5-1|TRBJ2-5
CASSPSGQGIGETQYF
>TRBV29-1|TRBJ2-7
CSVGLLAGQEQYF
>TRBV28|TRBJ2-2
CASSLDYRNTGELFF
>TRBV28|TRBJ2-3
CASSIPGLGADTQYF
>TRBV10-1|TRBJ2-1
CASRARMAEQFF
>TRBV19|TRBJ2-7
CASSIGAGEQYF
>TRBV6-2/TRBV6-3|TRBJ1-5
CASSSGLYSNQPQHF
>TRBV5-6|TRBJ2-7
CASSFGLIEGEQYF
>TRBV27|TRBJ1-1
CASSLFQKTVNTEAFF
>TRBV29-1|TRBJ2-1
CSVRDNSEQFF
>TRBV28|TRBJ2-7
CASSVPGQGSHEQYF
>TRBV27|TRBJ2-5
CASSRGGGKETQYF
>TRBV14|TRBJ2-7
CASSATGASYEQYF
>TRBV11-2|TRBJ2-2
CASSFGQGSSGELFF
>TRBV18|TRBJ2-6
CASSPLQQVAGANVLTF
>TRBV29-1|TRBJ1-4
CSVRQGEEKLFF
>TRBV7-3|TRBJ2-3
CASSRTGGTDTQYF
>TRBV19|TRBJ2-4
CASSKRQGGNIQYF
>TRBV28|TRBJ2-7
CASSFPRMLYEQYF
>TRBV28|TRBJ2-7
CASSPYRTGDYEQYF
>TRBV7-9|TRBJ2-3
CASSAPDTQYF
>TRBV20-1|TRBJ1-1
CSARGGTEAFF
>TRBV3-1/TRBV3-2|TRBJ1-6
CASKSRGDNSPLHF
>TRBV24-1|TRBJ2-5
CATSDAGGETQYF
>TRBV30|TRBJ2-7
CAWSKGGPYEQYF
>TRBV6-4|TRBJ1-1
CASSATGGSGTEAFF
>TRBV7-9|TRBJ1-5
CASSASTGQGAGQPQHF
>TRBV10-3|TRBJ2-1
CAINKDRSSYNEQFF
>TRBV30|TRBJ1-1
CAWSGDSMNTEAFF
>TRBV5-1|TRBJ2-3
CASSLAPGGYTDTQYF
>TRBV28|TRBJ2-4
CASSVFDLGPIQYF
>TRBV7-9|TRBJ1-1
CASDHRGPNTEAFF
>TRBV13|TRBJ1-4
CASSRTAAANEKLFF
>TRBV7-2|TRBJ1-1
CASSHDWAEAFF
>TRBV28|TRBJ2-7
CASSPPGLAGEQYF
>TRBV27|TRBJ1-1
CASSFSDRRSEAFF
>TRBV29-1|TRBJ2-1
CSVGDGEQFF
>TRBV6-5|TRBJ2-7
CASTGSVDREQYF
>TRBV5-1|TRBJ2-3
CASSLYPTSGSPDTQYF
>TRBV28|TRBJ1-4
CASRPSPGTGGARANEKLFF
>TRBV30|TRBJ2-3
CAWSPTRDRVADTQYF